The clone carrying this TCR beta chain was seen only once. Its antigen is unidentified. This sample is part of a study of cytomegalovirus exposure and HLA in healthy donors. Repertoires were generated with immunoSEQ multiplex PCR, while TCRdb's copy carries only in-frame clones and drops some. This sample has 100,000 to 150,000 clones; roughly nine tenths occur once, and the top ten carry approximately 1.1%. Broader study findings: Three of the chains that were CMV-associated were confirmed in vitro to be specific for CMV antigens. Subsequent analysis found a tendency for first-cohort TCR clusters to co-occur within the 90 to 150 validation repertoires.

Sequencing was done on a sample of PBMCs. This TCR was recovered from a woman aged 18-35 years in good health and CMV-seronegative.

CDR3 protein: CSARGGAEAFF. The CDR3 region has the DNA TGCAGTGCTAGGGGGGGAGCTGAAGCTTTCTTT. The chain recombines TRBV20-1 with TRBJ1-1, with D possibly being TRBD1 (5 bases). V lost 3 bases to trimming and J lost 6 bases, with 8 bases between them. The germline V gene has CDR1 DFQATT and CDR2 SNEGSKA (reference sequence). The CDR3 has 11 residues.